Below, 8 T cell receptor beta chains from the same sample are listed, as sequenced in a study of T cell repertoires in cytomegalovirus infection. TCRdb recomputed calls from the reads with MiXCR, one row per CDR3 protein. The sample includes about 320,000 distinct CDR3 sequences, 8% to 10% of them seen just once. Sequencing used PBMCs. All receptors come from a human donor in good health (CMV status not recorded). Some clones in this sample may be carry-over from other donors' samples.

The chain uses TRBV12-3 or TRBV12-4 and TRBJ2-1, with TRBD2 matching 9 bases. The CDR3 has 15 residues. J was trimmed by 7 bases and V by 3 bases; bases with no gene match: 7. DNA of the CDR3: TGTGCCAGCAGTTTGGTGGCGGGAGGGGGTAATGAGCAGTTCTTC. Translating gives CASSLVAGGGNEQFF.

This clonotype has ten or more counts. The V gene is TRBV7-6, the J gene TRBJ2-2; possibly TRBD1 for D (6 bases). The CDR3 consists of 16 residues. Trimming removed 0 bases at V and 3 bases at J, with 11 bases between. Germline V gene data show CDR1 as SGHVS and CDR2 as FNYEAQ. CDR3 amino acids: CASSLAAGVDTGELFF. CDR3 bases: TGTGCCAGCAGCTTAGCCGCAGGGGTCGACACCGGGGAGCTGTTTTTT.

The chain uses TRBV5-1 and TRBJ2-4; perhaps D is TRBD1 or TRBD2 (5 bases each). Trimming removed 2 bases from V and 8 bases from J, with 11 bases in between. This CDR3 is built from 13 residues. Germline-derived CDR1 and CDR2 are SGHRS and YFSETQ. CDR3 sequence (DNA): TGCGCCAGCAGCTTAACAAGGGGAGACATTCAGTACTTC. Protein: CASSLTRGDIQYF.

This clonotype was detected many times. The chain combines TRBV7-9 with TRBJ2-5, with a weak D call TRBD1 (6 bases). Trimming left V 4 bases short and J 2 bases short, with 11 bases between. Germline V CDR1 and CDR2: SEHNR, FQNEAQ (reference sequence). The CDR3 sequence is 14 residues long. In nucleotides, the CDR3 is TGTGCCAGCAGCTATTCCGGGACACAAGAGACCCAGTACTTC. It encodes CASSYSGTQETQYF.

The rearrangement uses TRBV7-2 and TRBJ2-1; D unresolved. V was pared by 5 bases and J by 7 bases, with 15 bases between. CDR3 size: 14 residues. CDR1 is SGHTA, CDR2 FQGNSA, per germline. CDR3 sequence (DNA): TGTGCCAGCAGCCCCCCGGCCCCTTGGAATGAGCAGTTCTTC. Translation gives CASSPPAPWNEQFF.

The table lists this clonotype with many counts. One end of the junction varies from germline; a read error may be responsible. This chain connects TRBV12-3 or TRBV12-4 to TRBJ2-7, with TRBD1 matching 7 bases. The CDR3 is 15 amino acids. CDR3 coding DNA: TGTGCCAGCAGTCCACCGTATTCAGGGGGAACAGCGCCAATCTTC. Amino acid sequence: CASSPPYSGGTAPIF.

The rearrangement links TRBV12-3 or TRBV12-4 to TRBJ1-6; D is perhaps TRBD1 (6 bases). With 6 bases removed from V and 5 bases from J, the gap between germline ends came to 11 bases. The CDR3 spans 14 residues. This CDR3 reads CASSIQGDNSPLHF. CDR3 nucleotides: TGTGCCAGCAGCATACAGGGAGATAATTCACCCCTCCACTTT.

The J gene is TRBJ2-7, the V gene TRBV6-2 or TRBV6-3; no definite D call. Trimming stripped 2 bases from V and 4 bases from J, with 9 bases between. The CDR3 is made up of 13 amino acids. CDR1 MNHEY and CDR2 SVGEGT come from the germline V gene. The CDR3 nucleotides are TGTGCCAGCAGTTACCGAGAGTTATACGAGCAGTACTTC. The encoded protein is CASSYRELYEQYF.